This T cell receptor (beta chain) was documented in a study of response to subunit inactivated influenza vaccine. Study-wide points: Authors suggested few new T cells are recruited by each seasonal influenza vaccination.

Via MiXCR, TCRdb re-called the RT-PCR reads, giving one row per CDR3 protein. The sample holds roughly 630,000 distinct CDR3 sequences, about 14% seen once. Concerning this clonotype: The antigen is unknown.

The CDR3 has 14 amino acids. V gave up 6 bases and J gave up 1 base, with 12 bases separating them. CDR1 is MNHNS, CDR2 SASEGT, per germline. Source: PBMCs from blood, taken less than 15 days before vaccination. This clonotype was obtained from a man between 45 and 60 years old who received an inactivated influenza vaccine. The chain couples TRBV6-1 to TRBJ1-2; possible D gene TRBD1, 6 bases. Here the CDR3 reads CASRRNRVNYGYTF. The DNA of the CDR3 is TGTGCCAGCAGACGTAACAGGGTTAACTATGGCTACACCTTC.